This TCR beta chain was found in a study of blood T cell repertoires in COVID-19. Study information: Collection of acute and convalescent COVID-19 samples took place in the United States, Italy and Spain.

Original analysis: The assay estimated nucleated cells by amplifying reference gene primers. The protocol was immunoSEQ multiplex PCR, while the TCRdb copy is restricted to in-frame clones and leaves out a portion. That table furnishes V, J and clone size, whereas the DNA furnished D and trimming. Of about 150,000 clones in the sample, around 81% were seen once. Germline V gene lookup returns CDR1 KGHSH and CDR2 LQKENI. The V and J ends lost 3 bases and 0 bases respectively, with 17 bases between them. This CDR3 is built from 17 residues. Cohorts were based on clinical histories the participants reported. Symptom resolution, clearance, or two negative PCRs marked the recovered donors of Cohort 3.

This TCR was recovered from a woman aged 40 to 50 who had recovered from COVID-19. Sequenced input: PBMCs or T cells enriched from blood (not recorded which). The chain is built from TRBV18 and TRBJ1-2; D call uncertain. DNA for the CDR3: TGTGCCAGCTCACCCCCCGGGGTGACGCTACCTAACTATGGCTACACCTTC. The encoded protein is CASSPPGVTLPNYGYTF.